The sequence of this T cell receptor (beta chain) was determined in a study of blood T cell repertoires in COVID-19. Study-wide background: The samples span acute and convalescent COVID-19 from the United States, Italy and Spain. In each case, the material was cDNA or gDNA derived from T cells, B-cell-depleted T cells, or PBMCs.

Original processing methods: Nucleated cell number was recorded as an estimate derived from reference gene primer amplification. Sequenced by immunoSEQ multiplex PCR; TCRdb stores in-frame clones only, minus some. The V and J calls and the clone size are those of that table, but D and trimming were determined from the DNA. Of roughly 150,000 clones listed, under 80% are singletons. Trimming at V came to 5 bases and at J to 2 bases, leaving 2 bases not matched to a gene. CDR3 size: 13 residues. Germline CDR1 reads MNHEY; CDR2 reads SVGAGI. The specimen sequenced was peripheral blood. The rearrangement links TRBV6-5 to TRBJ1-2; 7 nucleotides align to TRBD1. This receptor was identified in a man in his sixties or seventies with acute or convalescent COVID-19. CDR3 DNA sequence: TGTGCCAGCAGTCAACAGGGGAACTATGGCTACACCTTC. Its protein is CASSQQGNYGYTF.